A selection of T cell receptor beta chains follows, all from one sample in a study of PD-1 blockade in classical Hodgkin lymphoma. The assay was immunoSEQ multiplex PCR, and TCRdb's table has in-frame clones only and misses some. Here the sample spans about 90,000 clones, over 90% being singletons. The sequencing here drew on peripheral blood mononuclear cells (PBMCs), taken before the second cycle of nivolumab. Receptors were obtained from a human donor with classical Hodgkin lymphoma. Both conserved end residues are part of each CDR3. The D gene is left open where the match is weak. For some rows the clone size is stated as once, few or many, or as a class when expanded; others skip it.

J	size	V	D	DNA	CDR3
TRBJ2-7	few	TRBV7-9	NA	TGTGCCAGCAGCGAAGCCCCCTACGAGCAGTACTTC	CASSEAPYEQYF
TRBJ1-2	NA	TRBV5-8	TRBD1	TGTGCCAGCAGCGTGGACAGGGGGGGGAAGGATGGCTACACCTTC	CASSVDRGGKDGYTF
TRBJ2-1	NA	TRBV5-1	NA	TGCGCCAGCAGCGCCCGGGCCCCCGGTAACAATGAGCAGTTCTTC	CASSARAPGNNEQFF
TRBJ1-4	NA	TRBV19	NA	TGTGTCTCTCGGCGCGGCAGGGGTGAAAAACTGTTTTTT	CVSRRGRGEKLFF
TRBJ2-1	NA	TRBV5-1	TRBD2	TGCGCCAGCAGCTTTAAAGCGGGAAGCCCTGGTGAGCAGTTCTTC	CASSFKAGSPGEQFF
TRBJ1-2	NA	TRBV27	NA	TGTGCCAGCAGTGCCTCCCGGGTACACGGCGGAGGCTACACCTTC	CASSASRVHGGGYTF
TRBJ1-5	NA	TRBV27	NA	TGTGCCAGCAGAGATGGCACAGGGAGAAGGCCCCAGCATTTT	CASRDGTGRRPQHF
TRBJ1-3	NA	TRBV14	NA	TGTGCCAGCAGCCAATCCCTTGCCACCATATATTTT	CASSQSLATIYF
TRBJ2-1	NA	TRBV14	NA	TGTGCCAGCAGCCACCTACAACGGGGACTGGGCTCCTACAATGAGCAGTTCTTC	CASSHLQRGLGSYNEQFF
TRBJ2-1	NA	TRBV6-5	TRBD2	TGTGCCAGCAGTTACCCCCGGGCGGGAGCCTACAATGAGCAGTTCTTC	CASSYPRAGAYNEQFF
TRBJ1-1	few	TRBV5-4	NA	TGTGCCAGCAGCCTGCCGGACTCCCCACCGGCTTTCTTT	CASSLPDSPPAFF
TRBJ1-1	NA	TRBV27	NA	TGTGCCAGCAGTTTATACCCGGGAGGGAACACTGAAGCTTTCTTT	CASSLYPGGNTEAFF
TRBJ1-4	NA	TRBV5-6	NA	TGTGCCAGCAGCTTGGCGGGGCGTGAAAAACTGTTTTTT	CASSLAGREKLFF
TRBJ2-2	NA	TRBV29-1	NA	TGCAGCGTAGTCGACAGGCCGAACACCGGGGGGCTGTTTTTT	CSVVDRPNTGGLFF
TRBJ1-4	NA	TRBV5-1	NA	TGCGCCAGCAGCTTGGGTAGGGTTAATGAAAAACTGTTTTTT	CASSLGRVNEKLFF
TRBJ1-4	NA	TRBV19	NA	TGTGCCAGTAGTATTCGTGACAGGAGGAAACTGTTTTTT	CASSIRDRRKLFF
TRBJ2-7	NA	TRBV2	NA	TGTGCCAGCTGGTCAGGGAACTACGAGCAGTACTTC	CASWSGNYEQYF
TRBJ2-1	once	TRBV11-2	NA	TGTGCCAGCAGCCTAAAAACTAGTGGAGGCTCCTACAATGAGCAGTTCTTC	CASSLKTSGGSYNEQFF
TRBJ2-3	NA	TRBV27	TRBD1	TGTGCCAGCAGTTCAGGGACAGGGGCCCTTAGCACAGATACGCAGTATTTT	CASSSGTGALSTDTQYF
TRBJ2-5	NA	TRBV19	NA	TGTGCCAGTAGTATCTCCCGGGTGAACCAAGAGACCCAGTACTTC	CASSISRVNQETQYF
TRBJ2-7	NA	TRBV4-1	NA	TGCGCCAGCAGCCCCTCCCCTAGCGCGGCCTACGAGCAGTACTTC	CASSPSPSAAYEQYF
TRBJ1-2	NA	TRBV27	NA	TGTGCCAGCAGTAACCCAGGCGGGGCTAACTATGGCTACACCTTC	CASSNPGGANYGYTF
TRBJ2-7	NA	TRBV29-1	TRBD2	TGCAGCGTACTAGCGGGGAATGCCTACGAGCAGTACTTC	CSVLAGNAYEQYF
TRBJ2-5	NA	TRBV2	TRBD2	TGTGCCAGCAGTGAAGTCGGACCCCGGGGGGGAGAGACCCAGTACTTC	CASSEVGPRGGETQYF
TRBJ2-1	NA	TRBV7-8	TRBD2	TGTGCCAGCAGCTTAGACTCGACTAGCGGGAGTTCAAATGAGCAGTTCTTC	CASSLDSTSGSSNEQFF
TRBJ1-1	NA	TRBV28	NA	TGTGCCAGCAGGGTCCCCCGGGGAACTGAAGCTTTCTTT	CASRVPRGTEAFF
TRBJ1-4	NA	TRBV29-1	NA	TGCAGCGTTGCTGAAGGGGCCAATGAAAAACTGTTTTTT	CSVAEGANEKLFF
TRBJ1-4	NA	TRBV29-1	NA	TGCAGCGCCAAATACGGAGGGCGACTGTTTTTT	CSAKYGGRLFF
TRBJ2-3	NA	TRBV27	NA	TGTGCCAGCAGGAGAGGCGGGATAACAGATACGCAGTATTTT	CASRRGGITDTQYF
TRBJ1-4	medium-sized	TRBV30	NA	TGTGCCTGGAGTGTACTTAGGGGACCGAATAATGAAAAACTGTTTTTT	CAWSVLRGPNNEKLFF
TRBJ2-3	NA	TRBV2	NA	TGTGCCAGCAGGAAGGGCGAAACAGATACGCAGTATTTT	CASRKGETDTQYF
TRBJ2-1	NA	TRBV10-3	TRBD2	TGTGCCATCAGTGAGTCGAGTAGCGGGAGTCAAGAAGGGTTCTTC	CAISESSSGSQEGFF
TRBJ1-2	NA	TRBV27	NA	TGTGCCAGCAGTTTATCCAGGACCCACTATGGCTACACCTTC	CASSLSRTHYGYTF
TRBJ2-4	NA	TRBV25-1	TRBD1	TGTGCCAGCAGTGACAGGGGGCGTTCAGCCAAAAACATTCAGTACTTC	CASSDRGRSAKNIQYF
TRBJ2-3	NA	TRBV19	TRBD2	TGTGCCAGTAGTATGGGGACTAGCGGGCGCACAGATACGCAGTATTTT	CASSMGTSGRTDTQYF
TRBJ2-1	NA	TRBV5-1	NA	TGCGCCAGCAGCGATGGGACCGGGCCAACCTACAATGAGCAGTTCTTC	CASSDGTGPTYNEQFF
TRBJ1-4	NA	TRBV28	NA	TGTGCCAGCAGTTCTCACAATAAACTGTTTTTT	CASSSHNKLFF
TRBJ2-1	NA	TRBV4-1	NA	TGCGCCAGCAGCCAGTCAGGGGAGCAGTTCTTC	CASSQSGEQFF
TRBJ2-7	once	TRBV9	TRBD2	TGTGCCAGCAGCGTAGTACGGGAGGTTGGACACTTCTACGAGCAGTACTTC	CASSVVREVGHFYEQYF